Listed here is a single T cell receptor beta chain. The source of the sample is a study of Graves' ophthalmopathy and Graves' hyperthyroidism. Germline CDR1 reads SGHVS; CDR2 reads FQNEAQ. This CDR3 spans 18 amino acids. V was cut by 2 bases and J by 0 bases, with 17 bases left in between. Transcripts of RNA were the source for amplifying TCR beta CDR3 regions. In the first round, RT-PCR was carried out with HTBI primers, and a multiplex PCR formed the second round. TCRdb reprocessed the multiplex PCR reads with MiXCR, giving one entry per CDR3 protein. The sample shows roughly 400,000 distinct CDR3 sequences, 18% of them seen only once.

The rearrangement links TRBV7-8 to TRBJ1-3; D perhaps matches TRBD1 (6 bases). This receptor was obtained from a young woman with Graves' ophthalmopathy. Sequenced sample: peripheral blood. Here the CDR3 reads CASSLSGVVQFSGNTIYF. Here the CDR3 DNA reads TGTGCCAGCAGCTTATCAGGGGTTGTGCAATTCTCTGGAAACACCATATATTTT.